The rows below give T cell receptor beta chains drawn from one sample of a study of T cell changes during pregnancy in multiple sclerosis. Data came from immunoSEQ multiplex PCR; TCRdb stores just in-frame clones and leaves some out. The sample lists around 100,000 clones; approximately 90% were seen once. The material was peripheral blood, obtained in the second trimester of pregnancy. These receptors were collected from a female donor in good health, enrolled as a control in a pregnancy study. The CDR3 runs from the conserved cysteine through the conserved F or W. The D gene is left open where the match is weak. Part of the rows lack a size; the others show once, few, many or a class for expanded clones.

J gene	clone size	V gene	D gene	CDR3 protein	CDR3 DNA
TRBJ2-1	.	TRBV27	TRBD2	CASSPRPSGSYNEQFF	TGTGCCAGCAGTCCCCGACCCAGCGGGAGTTACAATGAGCAGTTCTTC
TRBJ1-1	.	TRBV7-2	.	CASSLRGGTEAFF	TGTGCCAGCAGCTTAAGGGGAGGAACTGAAGCTTTCTTT
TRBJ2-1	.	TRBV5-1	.	CASSWSSEQFF	TGCGCCAGCAGCTGGAGTAGTGAGCAGTTCTTC
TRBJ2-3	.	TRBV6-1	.	CASSGRRGRTDTQYF	TGTGCCAGCAGTGGGCGTAGGGGCAGGACAGATACGCAGTATTTT
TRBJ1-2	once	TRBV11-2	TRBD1	CASSPRTGLGYTF	TGTGCCAGCAGCCCCCGGACAGGACTTGGCTACACCTTC
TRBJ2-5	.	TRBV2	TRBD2	CARGTSGGHETQYF	TGTGCCAGGGGGACTAGCGGGGGGCATGAGACCCAGTACTTC
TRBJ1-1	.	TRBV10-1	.	CASSGRGGGEAFF	TGCGCCAGCAGTGGCAGGGGCGGAGGTGAAGCTTTCTTT
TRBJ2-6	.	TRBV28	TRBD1	CASSLLFRTGPLSGANVLTF	TGTGCCAGCAGTTTACTTTTCCGGACAGGGCCCCTTTCTGGGGCCAACGTCCTGACTTTC
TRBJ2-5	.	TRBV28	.	CASSSAGTRKETQYF	TGTGCCAGCAGTTCGGCCGGGACAAGGAAAGAGACCCAGTACTTC
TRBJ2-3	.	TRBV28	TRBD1	CASRGQGFGDTQYF	TGTGCCAGCAGGGGACAGGGGTTCGGAGATACGCAGTATTTT